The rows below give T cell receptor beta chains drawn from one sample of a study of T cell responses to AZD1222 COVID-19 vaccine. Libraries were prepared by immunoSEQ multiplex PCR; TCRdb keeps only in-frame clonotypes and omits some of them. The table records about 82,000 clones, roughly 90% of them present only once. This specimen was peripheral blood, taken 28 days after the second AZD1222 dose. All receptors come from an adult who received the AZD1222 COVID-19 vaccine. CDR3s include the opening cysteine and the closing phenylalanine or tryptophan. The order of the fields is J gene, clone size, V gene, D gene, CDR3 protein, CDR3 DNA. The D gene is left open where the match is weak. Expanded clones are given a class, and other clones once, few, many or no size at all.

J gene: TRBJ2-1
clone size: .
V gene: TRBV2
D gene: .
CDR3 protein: CASNLDNYNEQFF
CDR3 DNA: TGTGCCAGCAACTTAGACAACTACAATGAGCAGTTCTTC

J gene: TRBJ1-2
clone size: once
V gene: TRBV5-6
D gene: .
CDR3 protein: CASTPGRGFVYGYTF
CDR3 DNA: TGTGCCAGCACCCCGGGGAGGGGGTTTGTCTATGGCTACACCTTC

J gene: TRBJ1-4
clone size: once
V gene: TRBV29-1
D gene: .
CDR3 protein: CSAGGSTNEKLFF
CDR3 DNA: TGCAGCGCCGGAGGGAGCACTAATGAAAAACTGTTTTTT

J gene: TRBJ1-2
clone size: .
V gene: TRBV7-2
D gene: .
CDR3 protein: CASSLIGQNYGYTF
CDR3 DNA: TGTGCCAGCAGCCTTATTGGGCAGAACTATGGCTACACCTTC

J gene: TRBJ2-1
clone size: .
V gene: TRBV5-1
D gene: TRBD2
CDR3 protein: CASSLGLAVSSYNEQFF
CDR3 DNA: TGCGCCAGCAGCTTGGGACTAGCGGTAAGCTCCTACAATGAGCAGTTCTTC

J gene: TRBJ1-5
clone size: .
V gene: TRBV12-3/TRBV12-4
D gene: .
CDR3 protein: CASTTSLDQPQHF
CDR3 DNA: TGTGCCAGCACGACCAGTTTGGATCAGCCCCAGCATTTT

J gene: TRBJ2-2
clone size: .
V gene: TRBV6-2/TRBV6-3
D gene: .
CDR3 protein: CASSQHNVAGELFF
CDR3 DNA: TGTGCCAGCAGCCAACATAACGTAGCCGGGGAGCTGTTTTTT

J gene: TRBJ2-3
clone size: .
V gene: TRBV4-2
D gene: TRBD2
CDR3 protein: CATRSGTSPDTQYF
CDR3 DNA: TGTGCCACCCGCTCTGGGACTAGCCCAGATACGCAGTATTTT

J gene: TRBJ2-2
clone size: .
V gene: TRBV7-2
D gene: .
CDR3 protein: CATPSGGVTGELFF
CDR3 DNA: TGTGCCACTCCCTCAGGGGGGGTCACCGGGGAGCTGTTTTTT

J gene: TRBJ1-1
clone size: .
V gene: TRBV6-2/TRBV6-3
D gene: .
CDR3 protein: CASSYPSDGRGGAFF
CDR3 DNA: TGTGCCAGCAGTTACCCCTCGGACGGGAGAGGGGGAGCTTTCTTT

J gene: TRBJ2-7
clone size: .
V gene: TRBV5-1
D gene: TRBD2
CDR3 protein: CASSPGSGGDYEQYF
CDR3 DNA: TGCGCCAGCAGCCCGGGGTCGGGAGGGGATTACGAGCAGTACTTC

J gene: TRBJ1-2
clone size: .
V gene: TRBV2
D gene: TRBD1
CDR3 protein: CASGTGSGRSF
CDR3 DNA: TGTGCCAGCGGGACAGGATCGGGGAGATCCTTC

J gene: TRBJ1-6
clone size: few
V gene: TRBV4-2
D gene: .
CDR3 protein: CASSQEGATVHF
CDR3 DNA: TGTGCCAGCAGCCAAGAGGGGGCAACGGTCCACTTT

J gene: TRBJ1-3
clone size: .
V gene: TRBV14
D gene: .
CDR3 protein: CASSQEGARGNTIYF
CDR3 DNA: TGTGCCAGCAGCCAAGAGGGGGCTAGAGGAAACACCATATATTTT

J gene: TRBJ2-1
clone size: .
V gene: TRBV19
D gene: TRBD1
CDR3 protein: CASSGTGDYNEQFF
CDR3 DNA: TGTGCCAGTAGCGGGACAGGGGATTACAATGAGCAGTTCTTC

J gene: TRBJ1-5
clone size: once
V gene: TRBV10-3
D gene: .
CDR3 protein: CATNGGGVSNQPQHF
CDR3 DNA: TGTGCCACCAACGGGGGGGGAGTTAGCAATCAGCCCCAGCATTTT

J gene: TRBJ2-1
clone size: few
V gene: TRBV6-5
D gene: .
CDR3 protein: CASIYSRRGGYNEQFF
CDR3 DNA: TGTGCCAGCATTTACAGCCGGCGAGGGGGGTACAATGAGCAGTTCTTC

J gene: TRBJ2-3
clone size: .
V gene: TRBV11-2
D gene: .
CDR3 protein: CASSLGRRDTQYF
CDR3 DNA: TGTGCCAGCAGCTTAGGCAGACGAGATACGCAGTATTTT